A single T cell receptor (beta chain) is shown here with its context. Its antigen is currently not known. Base quality data are lacking; no much larger clone is found one base away. The sample belongs to a study of lymphopenia after photon versus proton radiotherapy (dated by TCRdb to the late 2010s). The study in broad terms: In patients with gastrointestinal tumors who developed high-grade lymphopenia, the study compared the immunological effects of photon radiation therapy with those of proton radiation therapy. The cohort included 20 to 25 patients with gastrointestinal tumors who developed lymphopenia after receiving either photon or proton therapy. The goal of the study was to describe how the two radiation modalities differ in their effects on the immune system.

The CDR3 holds 14 amino acids from the cysteine to the phenylalanine. Left in the record is the CDR3 DNA by itself, 42 bases read in frame from the first base. V loses 0 bases, J loses 9 bases, and the germline ends lie 13 bases apart. CDR1 and CDR2, per the germline V gene, are SGHRS and YFSETQ. Library preparation used the immunoSEQ multiplex PCR assay. T cell repertoires were profiled by deep sequencing of rearranged TCR beta loci, alongside multiparametric flow cytometry. TCRdb's version of the immuneACCESS table is confined to in-frame rearrangements and falls short of the full clone set. An unresolved V gene accounts for under half of the shortfall where checked; the remainder is of unknown origin. This sample comprises tens of thousands of clones, approximately 91% of them detected only once. Of the sample, roughly 3% falls within the top ten clones. What the work shows at the level of the full study, not this receptor alone: Across the cohort, among patients who died, a greater drop in TCR diversity after the nadir was inversely correlated with overall survival time. The authors looked at the survival association only in patients who died, and they framed better survival with proton therapy as a possibility rather than a demonstrated result. After the lymphocyte count nadir, repertoires from photon-treated patients showed oligoclonal expansion, particularly of CD8+ Temra cells, and this expansion drove the decline in diversity. Proton-treated patients stayed relatively stable during treatment, while photon-treated patients lost naive T cells and TCR diversity and gained effector/memory populations.

Here the chain combines TRBV5-1 and TRBJ2-1; D gene: possibly TRBD1, on 5 matching bases. The sequence derives from a woman in her seventies with pancreatic cancer. This sample comprised peripheral blood, obtained from a patient treated with photon-based radiotherapy. CDR3 loop: CASSLGQLGFEQFF. The DNA reads TGCGCCAGCAGCTTGGGACAGCTCGGCTTTGAGCAGTTCTTC.